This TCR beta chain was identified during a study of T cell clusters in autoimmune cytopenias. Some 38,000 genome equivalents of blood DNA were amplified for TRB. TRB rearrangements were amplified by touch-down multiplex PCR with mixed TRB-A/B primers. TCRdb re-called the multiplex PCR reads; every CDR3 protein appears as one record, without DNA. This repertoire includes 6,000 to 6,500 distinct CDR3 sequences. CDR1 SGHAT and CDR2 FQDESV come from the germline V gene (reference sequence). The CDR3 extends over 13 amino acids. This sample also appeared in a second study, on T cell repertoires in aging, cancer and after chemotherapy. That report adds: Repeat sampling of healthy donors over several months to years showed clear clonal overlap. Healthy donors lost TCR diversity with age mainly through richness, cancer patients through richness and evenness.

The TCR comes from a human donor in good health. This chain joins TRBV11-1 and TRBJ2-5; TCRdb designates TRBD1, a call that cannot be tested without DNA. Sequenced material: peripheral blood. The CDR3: CDSSLGQRETQYF.